A single count supports the clone carrying this T cell receptor beta chain. Its antigen is as yet unknown. Researchers ran the PCR with 60 Vbeta and 13 Jbeta primers. Libraries were prepared by immunoSEQ multiplex PCR; TCRdb keeps only in-frame clonotypes and omits some of them. The sample yields about 180,000 clones, roughly three quarters seen once. The sample is drawn from a study of cytomegalovirus exposure and HLA in healthy donors. Whole-study findings and limits: Later analysis showed most CMV-associated TCR beta chains appearing HLA-restricted. For presence/absence analyses, sequencing depth was assumed to be roughly uniform across donors. Reportedly, cytomegalovirus status was diagnosed with high sensitivity and specificity.

Germline assignment: CDR1 SNHLY and CDR2 FYNNEI. The CDR3 has 15 residues. V dropped 6 bases and J dropped 4; count of bases not matched to a gene: 6. The chain combines TRBV2 with TRBJ2-3, with 11 positions matching TRBD1. The material sequenced was PBMCs. This receptor was obtained from a woman in her 50s in good health and CMV-seropositive. The CDR3 spells CASRVGQGAADTQYF. CDR3 DNA: TGTGCCAGCAGAGTTGGACAGGGGGCTGCAGATACGCAGTATTTT.